This entry is about one T cell receptor beta chain. The antigen is undetermined. The data were obtained in a study of human T cells and chemical hapten exposure. Study at large: Upper inner arm skin measuring 2 cm by 2 cm received 2% DPC for sensitization.

TCRdb used MiXCR to reprocess the RACE reads, holding one entry per CDR3 protein. The sample shows 75,000 to 95,000 distinct CDR3 sequences, approximately 12% of them seen only once. Findings of the study overall: DPC sensitization left the count of TCRs above 1 in 1000 unchanged.

The germline V gene encodes CDR1 DFQATT and CDR2 SNEGSKA (reference sequence). The CDR3 totals 16 residues. Trimming cost V 3 bases and J 7 bases, with 19 bases left between them. The time point is: patch test 1, 2 weeks after DPC sensitization. Noted treatment: therapeutic diphenylcyclopropenone sensitization with weekly scalp DPC. It was unfractionated whole blood from which total RNA was extracted. Sequences were derived from whole blood, sampled in connection with sensitization to the hapten diphenylcyclopropenone (DPC). V usage is TRBV20-1 and J usage is TRBJ1-6; no clear D. This TCR was recovered from a woman aged 60-75 years with alopecia areata. Some clones in this sample may be carry-over from other donors' samples. This CDR3 is CSASEAGVVANSPLHF. CDR3 coding DNA: TGCAGTGCTAGCGAAGCGGGCGTAGTAGCGAATTCACCCCTCCACTTT.